These 25 T cell receptor beta chains were all obtained from the same sample, sequenced in a study of T-cell reconstitution after alpha-beta-depleted transplantation in children. Library preparation (for TCRbeta) was performed with unique molecular identifiers. TCRdb re-analysed the PCR reads in MiXCR, keeping a single row per CDR3 protein. Of 200,000 or so distinct CDR3 sequences listed, roughly 8.1% were seen once; the top ten hold approximately 34%. This sample comprised PBMCs, mostly from graft donor cells, obtained 360 days after TCRalphabeta/CD19-depleted stem cell transplant. The origin of the receptors is a male patient between 2 and 10 years old who had a stem cell transplant for acute myeloid leukemia, so the T cells may come from the graft donor.

This clonotype has only a few counts. The V and J genes are TRBV29-1 and TRBJ2-3; tentative D call: TRBD2 (5 bases). The CDR3 consists of 16 residues. The ends were cut back, 6 bases at V and 2 bases at J, with 21 bases in the middle. The germline V gene encodes CDR1 SQVTM and CDR2 ANQGSEA. CDR3 sequence: CSVAGRPSGDTDTQYF. Written as DNA, the CDR3 is TGCAGCGTGGCCGGTAGACCGAGCGGAGACACAGATACGCAGTATTTT.

The CDR3 DNA reads as TGCAGTGCAAGGACAGGCGCAGATACGCAGTATTTT. The encoded protein is CSARTGADTQYF. The chain employs TRBV20-1 and TRBJ2-3; the match to TRBD1 covers 7 bases. The germline V gene encodes CDR1 DFQATT and CDR2 SNEGSKA (reference sequence). The CDR3 totals 12 residues. V shed 6 bases, J shed 4 bases, and the junction held 4 bases outside the gene matches.

This clonotype came up many times. The chain uses TRBV29-1 and TRBJ2-1; D may be TRBD1 (6 bases). Per the germline V gene, CDR1 is SQVTM and CDR2 is ANQGSEA. Trimming shortened V by 5 bases and J by 7 bases, and 9 bases separated the two germline ends. The CDR3 runs to 11 residues. The CDR3 loop reads CSVYRENEQFF. Written as DNA, the CDR3 is TGCAGCGTTTACAGGGAGAATGAGCAGTTCTTC.

This clonotype was observed a few times. J is TRBJ1-5 and V is TRBV10-3, with a weak D call TRBD1 (6 bases). CDR3 length: 15 residues. Trimming took off 3 bases at V and 5 bases at J, with 14 bases between the two ends. Germline V lookup: CDR1 ENHRY, CDR2 SYGVKD. Written as DNA, the CDR3 is TGTGCCATCAGTGATGGCGGGACACTTCATCAGCCCCAGCATTTT. This encodes CAISDGGTLHQPQHF.

This clonotype was detected many times. The genes are TRBV11-2 and TRBJ2-3; weak D call: TRBD2 (5 bases). The V end lost 0 bases, the J end lost 6 bases, and 7 bases lay between the germline ends. Germline-derived CDR1 and CDR2 are SGHAT and FQNNGV. The CDR3 sequence is 13 residues long. The CDR3 DNA sequence: TGTGCCAGCAGCTTAGACAGAGGGGATACGCAGTATTTT. Encoded protein: CASSLDRGDTQYF.

The table lists this clonotype with many counts. V is TRBV5-1 and J is TRBJ2-6; the D gene is possibly TRBD1 (6 bases). The V gene's germline CDR1 is SGHRS and CDR2 YFSETQ. The CDR3 has 16 amino acids. V gave up 7 bases and J gave up 1 base, with 15 bases separating them. CDR3 protein: CASYEAGASGANVLTF. CDR3 DNA sequence: TGCGCCAGCTACGAAGCAGGGGCTTCTGGGGCCAACGTCCTGACTTTC. The whole variable domain, remainder taken from reference TRBV5-1 and TRBJ2-6, is KAGVTQTPRYLIKTRGQQVTLSCSPISGHRSVSWYQQTPGQGLQFLFEYFSETQRNKGNFPGRFSGRQFSNSRSEMNVSTLELGDSALYLCASYEAGASGANVLTFGAGSRLTVL.

This clonotype has just a few counts. V is TRBV3-1 and J is TRBJ1-3, with D maybe TRBD1 (5 bases). V was trimmed by 0 bases and J by 4 bases, leaving 13 bases between them. Germline V lookup: CDR1 LGHDT, CDR2 YNNKEL (reference sequence). The CDR3 runs to 16 residues. The CDR3 region is CASSQDSPREGNTIYF. The DNA for the CDR3 is TGTGCCAGCAGCCAAGATTCGCCCAGGGAGGGAAACACCATATATTTT. Full variable domain (rest looked up from reference TRBV3-1 and TRBJ1-3): DTAVSQTPKYLVTQMGNDKSIKCEQNLGHDTMYWYKQDSKKFLKIMFSYNNKELIINETVPNRFSPKSPDKAHLNLHINSLELGDSAVYFCASSQDSPREGNTIYFGEGSWLTVV.

This clonotype was recorded many times. The V gene is TRBV7-6, the J gene TRBJ2-1, with TRBD2 matching 12 bases. Per germline, CDR1 SGHVS and CDR2 FNYEAQ. V lost 1 base to trimming and J lost 0 bases; unmatched junction nucleotides: 4. This CDR3 comprises 18 residues. As DNA, the CDR3 is TGTGCCAGCAGCTTAGACGGACTAGCGGGGTTCTCCTACAATGAGCAGTTCTTC. Residues: CASSLDGLAGFSYNEQFF.

The genes are TRBV7-6 and TRBJ2-7; the D gene could be TRBD1 or TRBD2 (6 bases each). The CDR3 sequence is 16 residues long. The V and J ends lost 4 bases and 6 bases respectively, with 22 bases between them. Germline CDR1 and CDR2: SGHVS and FNYEAQ. The CDR3 sequence is CASSSVEGVIVSEQYF. CDR3 sequence (DNA): TGTGCCAGCAGCTCGGTGGAGGGGGTGATAGTGTCCGAGCAGTACTTC.

This chain connects TRBV7-9 to TRBJ2-5; D is unresolved. Per germline, CDR1 SEHNR and CDR2 FQNEAQ (reference sequence). The CDR3 runs 14 residues. V was pared by 3 bases and J by 4 bases, with 12 bases between. CDR3: CASSLAAGRETQYF. Here the CDR3 DNA reads TGTGCCAGCAGCTTGGCGGCCGGGCGAGAGACCCAGTACTTC. Together with reference TRBV7-9 and TRBJ2-5, the CDR3 gives the full variable domain: DTGVSQNPRHKITKRGQNVTFRCDPISEHNRLYWYRQTLGQGPEFLTYFQNEAQLEKSRLLSDRFSAERPKGSFSTLEIQRTEQGDSAMYLCASSLAAGRETQYFGPGTRLLVL.

V usage is TRBV25-1 and J usage is TRBJ1-2; 9 nucleotides align to TRBD1. This CDR3 contains 13 residues. Germline trimming cut 4 bases from V and 4 bases from J; bases unmatched to any gene: 1. Germline CDR1 MGHDK, CDR2 SYGVNS. The CDR3 coding sequence is TGTGCCAGCAGTGTGGGACAGGGCTATGGCTACACCTTC. This translates into CASSVGQGYGYTF.

This clonotype was recorded a few times. Possible read error: a much larger clone is one base away. The chain links TRBV29-1 to TRBJ2-7, with a weak D call TRBD1 (6 bases). CDR3 length: 11 amino acids. V was trimmed by 6 bases and J by 4 bases, leaving 10 bases between them. Germline V lookup: CDR1 SQVTM, CDR2 ANQGSEA. The CDR3 loop reads CSVRTAYEQYF. The DNA for the CDR3 is TGCAGCGTGAGGACAGCGTACGAGCAGTACTTC.

This clonotype has a count of ten or more. The chain joins TRBV9 to TRBJ2-1, with D possibly being TRBD2 (6 bases). Trimming cost V 4 bases and J 7 bases, with 18 bases left between them. Germline assignment: CDR1 SGDLS and CDR2 YYNGEE. CDR3 length equals 15 residues. The CDR3 protein is CASSPSWGLGNEQFF. Here the CDR3 DNA reads TGTGCCAGCAGCCCCAGCTGGGGACTGGGGAATGAGCAGTTCTTC. Supplemented by reference TRBV9 and TRBJ2-1, the full variable domain reads DSGVTQTPKHLITATGQRVTLRCSPRSGDLSVYWYQQSLDQGLQFLIQYYNGEERAKGNILERFSAQQFPDLHSELNLSSLELGDSALYFCASSPSWGLGNEQFFGPGTRLTVL.

This clonotype turned up a few times. The chain employs TRBV18 and TRBJ2-7, with 7 bases fitting TRBD2. Germline loops: CDR1 KGHSH, CDR2 LQKENI. V lost 6 bases, J lost 2 bases, and 7 bases stayed unmatched. CDR3 size: 14 residues. CDR3 loop: CASSPGGRTYEQYV. DNA for the CDR3: TGTGCCAGCTCCCCTGGCGGGAGAACCTACGAGCAGTACGTC.

This clonotype has only a few counts. The chain couples TRBV10-3 to TRBJ2-3; 12 bases map to TRBD2. Per germline, CDR1 ENHRY and CDR2 SYGVKD. The CDR3 length is 15 residues. The junction had 3 bases not matched to a gene; V was cut back by 8 bases and J by 0 bases. CDR3 coding DNA: TGTGCCATCCTAGGGACTAGCGGGAGCACAGATACGCAGTATTTT. Translating gives CAILGTSGSTDTQYF.

Many counts were recorded for this clonotype. This chain joins TRBV7-9 and TRBJ2-5; 8 nucleotides match TRBD2. CDR1 is SEHNR, CDR2 FQNEAQ, per germline (reference sequence). The CDR3 is 15 residues long. V lost 5 bases and J lost 5; bases outside the gene matches: 10. The CDR3: CASSETGTRSETQYF. CDR3 DNA: TGTGCCAGCAGCGAAACCGGGACTAGAAGCGAGACCCAGTACTTC.

The sample holds a few counts of this clonotype. The chain links TRBV30 to TRBJ2-2; 8 bases match TRBD1. V was clipped by 3 bases and J by 6 bases; unmatched bases: 12. The germline V gene encodes CDR1 GTSNPN and CDR2 SVGIG (reference sequence). The CDR3 length is 16 residues. The CDR3 DNA is TGTGCCTGGAGATCCGGACAGGGCTTAGGGGCCGGGGAGCTGTTTTTT. Translation gives CAWRSGQGLGAGELFF.

This clonotype was found many times. This chain joins TRBV28 and TRBJ2-7; 10 bases line up with TRBD2. This CDR3 has 15 residues. From germline, CDR1 is MDHEN and CDR2 SYDVKM. The trim removed 5 bases at V and 0 bases at J, leaving 4 bases unmatched. CDR3 bases: TGTGCCAGCAGTCCCTTAGCGGGAGGCTCCTACGAGCAGTACTTC. Protein sequence: CASSPLAGGSYEQYF. The entire variable domain, with the rest obtained from reference TRBV28 and TRBJ2-7, is as follows: DVKVTQSSRYLVKRTGEKVFLECVQDMDHENMFWYRQDPGLGLRLIYFSYDVKMKEKGDIPEGYSVSREKKERFSLILESASTNQTSMYLCASSPLAGGSYEQYFGPGTRLTVT.

The sample holds many counts of this clonotype. The chain couples TRBV29-1 to TRBJ2-5; 8 bases are a match to TRBD1. The CDR3 is 14 amino acids. The germline V gene has CDR1 SQVTM and CDR2 ANQGSEA. With V trimmed by 4 bases and J by 4 bases, 8 bases remained unmatched. The chain's CDR3 is CSVGQGLSRETQYF. Here the CDR3 DNA reads TGCAGCGTTGGACAGGGGCTAAGTCGAGAGACCCAGTACTTC.

V usage is TRBV12-3 or TRBV12-4 and J usage is TRBJ2-7; D might be TRBD2 (5 bases). The ends were cut back, 7 bases at V and 2 bases at J, with 18 bases in the middle. The CDR3 is 15 amino acids. Written as DNA, the CDR3 is TGTGCCAGCACCAAAGGTAGAGGGCAGCCCTACGAGCAGTACTTC. This sequence encodes CASTKGRGQPYEQYF.

This clonotype has ten or more counts. This chain uses TRBV12-3 or TRBV12-4 with TRBJ1-5, with a tentative D call TRBD1 (5 bases). There are 14 residues in the CDR3. The ends were cut back, 2 bases at V and 9 bases at J, with 14 bases in the middle. CDR3 in amino acids: CASSLNTGQGPQHF. CDR3 in DNA: TGTGCCAGCAGTTTAAATACAGGCCAAGGGCCCCAGCATTTT.

In this sample, this clonotype turned up a few times. The J gene is TRBJ2-1, the V gene TRBV7-8; 7 nucleotides line up with TRBD2. CDR3 size: 15 residues. V lost 5 bases, J lost 7 bases, and 11 bases stayed unmatched. Germline CDR1 is SGHVS and CDR2 is FQNEAQ. The DNA of the CDR3 is TGTGCCAGCAGCCCCCTCCGGACTAGGGGTAATGAGCAGTTCTTC. The encoded protein is CASSPLRTRGNEQFF.

This clonotype appeared many times. This rearrangement joins TRBV28 to TRBJ1-1; TRBD1 matches 7 bases. Germline values: CDR1 MDHEN, CDR2 SYDVKM. V was clipped by 6 bases and J by 1 base; unmatched bases: 11. The CDR3 extends over 16 amino acids. The CDR3 here is CASSPPSGTANTEAFF. CDR3 sequence (DNA): TGTGCCAGCAGCCCCCCCTCCGGGACAGCGAACACTGAAGCTTTCTTT.

Ten or more counts support this clonotype. The chain joins TRBV27 to TRBJ2-2; TRBD2 aligns across 7 bases. Germline assignment: CDR1 MNHEY and CDR2 SMNVEV (reference sequence). This CDR3 spans 17 amino acids. The V gene end was trimmed by 5 bases and the J gene end by 3 bases; junction bases not matched to a gene: 12. The CDR3 protein is CASSLMGGVAYTGELFF. Here the CDR3 DNA reads TGTGCCAGCAGTCTTATGGGGGGGGTAGCGTACACCGGGGAGCTGTTTTTT.

Many counts were recorded for this clonotype. The chain's CDR3 is CSASRLAGDPDTQYF. Here the CDR3 DNA reads TGCAGTGCCAGCCGACTAGCGGGAGATCCAGATACGCAGTATTTT. The gene calls are TRBV20-1 and TRBJ2-3; 12 bases line up with TRBD2. After removal of 6 bases from V and 4 bases from J, the junction contained 8 bases not matched to a gene. The CDR3 consists of 15 residues. Per germline, CDR1 DFQATT and CDR2 SNEGSKA (reference sequence).